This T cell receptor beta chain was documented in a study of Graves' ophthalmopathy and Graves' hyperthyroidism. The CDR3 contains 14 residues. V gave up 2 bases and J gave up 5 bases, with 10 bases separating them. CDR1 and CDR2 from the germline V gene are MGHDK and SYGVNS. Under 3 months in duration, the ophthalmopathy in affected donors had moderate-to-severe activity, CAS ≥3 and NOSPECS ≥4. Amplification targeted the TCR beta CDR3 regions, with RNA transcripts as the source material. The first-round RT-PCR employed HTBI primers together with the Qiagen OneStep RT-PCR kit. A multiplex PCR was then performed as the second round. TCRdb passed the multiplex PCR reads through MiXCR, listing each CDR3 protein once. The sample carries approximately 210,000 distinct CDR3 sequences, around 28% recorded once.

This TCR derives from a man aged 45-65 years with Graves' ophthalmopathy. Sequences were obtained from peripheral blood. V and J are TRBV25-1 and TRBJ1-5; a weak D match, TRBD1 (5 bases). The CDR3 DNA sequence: TGTGCCAGCAGTGAACCAGGGCCTTATCAGCCCCAGCATTTT. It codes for CASSEPGPYQPQHF.